This T cell receptor (beta chain) derives from a study of T cell therapy after organ transplantation (dated by TCRdb to about 2019). With respect to the entire study: Therapy products were autologous CMV-specific T cells expanded in vitro for roughly 15 days with a peptide pool of 30 HLA class I and II CMV epitopes. Patients were given up to 6 doses of T cells at 2-week intervals and were followed for approximately 29 weeks after finishing therapy. About 80% of the ten patients were classed as clinical responders and two as nonresponders. A median of 1.92 x 10^8 CMV-specific T cells was administered to patients across 2 to 6 intravenous infusions. An open-label phase I trial of autologous CMV-specific adoptive T cell therapy in solid-organ transplant recipients was the basis for the study, which was a follow-up TRBV repertoire analysis. Pretherapy peripheral blood samples were collected before commencement of T cell therapy. Long-term post-therapy samples were available for only about 80% of the 10 patients.

What the research found in general, with its limitations: Because the cohort was small, confounders such as concurrent antirejection and antiviral medications could not be assessed. Marked pretherapy clonal expansions with minimal repertoire change after therapy were observed in nonresponders. Fold change in CD8 clonality after therapy inversely correlated with pretherapy clonality, suggesting less biased repertoires were more receptive to remodeling. Reconstitution after therapy appeared to involve both transferred clonotypes and endogenous clonotypes that were not detected in the therapy products. Few detected expansions in nonresponders may reflect reduced sample coverage from poor CD8+ T cell yield.

CDR1 and CDR2 (LGHNA, YSLEER) derive from the germline V gene. Including cysteine and phenylalanine, the CDR3 has 15 amino acids. Only the CDR3 region is kept as DNA, spanning 45 bases read in frame from base 1. The intended sense of this specimen's time point label: before start of T cell therapy. Solid-organ transplant recipients with drug-resistant/recurrent cytomegalovirus were included as patients. Roughly 10 trial participants were chosen for repertoire analysis on the basis of the availability of post-therapy peripheral blood mononuclear cells. Viable CD3+CD8+CD4- lymphocytes were isolated from PBMCs by sorting on a BD FACSAria III. The Qiagen DNeasy Kit was used to extract genomic DNA from sorted cells. Using the immunoSEQ two-step, bias-controlled multiplex PCR assay, TRB CDR3 regions were amplified from genomic DNA. Sequencing of CDR3 libraries was carried out on an Illumina NextSeq 500. From the authors' description of their analysis: Initial alignment and bioinformatics, including bias normalization against synthetic CDR3 analogs, were performed with the immunoSEQ Analyzer platform. V, D and J gene annotation followed the IMGT database definitions. For further TRBV analyses, VDJtools version 1.1.10 and the R package tcR version 2.2.1.11 were used with default settings. For the GLIPH analysis, version 1.0 was run with default settings. In CDR3 sequences with at least 5 reads, significant changes in clonotype frequency were tested by a 2-sided binomial test with Benjamini-Hochberg correction (alpha = 0.01). TCRdb obtained this table from immuneACCESS and retained in-frame rearrangements with V and J assigned. These tables miss some clones; where compared with another copy, unresolved V genes account for less than half of the shortfall, and the remainder is unexplained. V and J calls and clone size are copied from that table; D and trimming were computed from the DNA. This sample has 40,000 to 60,000 clones in its table, and about 95% of those were observed once. About 3.1% of the sample is taken by the ten largest.

A word on this clone: The target of this receptor is not known. At one end the junction does not follow the germline gene, possibly because of a read error. Other DNA sequences within the sample encode an identical CDR3.

This sample comprised CD8+ T cells from blood, obtained before autologous CMV-specific T cell therapy. This TCR was sampled from a human patient who had received a solid organ transplant and had CMV disease. This sequence uses TRBV4-3 and TRBJ1-2, with the D gene call left open. The CDR3 corresponds to CASSQGIGSNYGYTF. The nucleotides read TGCGCCAGTAGCCAAGGTATAGGGAGCAACTATGGCTACACCTTC.